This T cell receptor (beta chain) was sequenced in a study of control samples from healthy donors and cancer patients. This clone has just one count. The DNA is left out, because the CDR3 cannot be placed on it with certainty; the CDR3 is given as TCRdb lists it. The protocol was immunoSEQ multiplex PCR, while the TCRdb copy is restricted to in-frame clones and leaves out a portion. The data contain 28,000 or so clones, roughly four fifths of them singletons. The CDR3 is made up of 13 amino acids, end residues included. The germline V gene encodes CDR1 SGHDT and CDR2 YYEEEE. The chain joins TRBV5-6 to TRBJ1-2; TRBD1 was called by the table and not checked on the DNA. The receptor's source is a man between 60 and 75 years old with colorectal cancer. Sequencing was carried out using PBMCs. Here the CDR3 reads CASSLVGPGAPTF.